These 20 T cell receptor beta chains were all obtained from the same sample, sequenced in a study of T cell repertoires in cytomegalovirus infection. TCRdb ran MiXCR on the reads and lists one entry per CDR3 protein. Of about 530,000 distinct CDR3 sequences in the sample, approximately 25% were seen once. Sequencing used PBMCs. The receptors derive from a human donor in good health (CMV status not recorded). Some clones in this sample may be carry-over from other donors' samples.

This clonotype was seen more than once but under ten times. The V gene is TRBV12-3 or TRBV12-4, the J gene TRBJ2-1; D uncertain. V was pared by 0 bases and J by 15 bases, with 15 bases between. The CDR3 runs 13 residues. The CDR3 DNA reads TGTGCCAGCAGTTTAGCCGCGACAAGCCAAAGGTTCTTC. It is translated as CASSLAATSQRFF.

This clonotype was recorded at least ten times. V usage is TRBV7-2 and J usage is TRBJ1-1; a possible D gene is TRBD1 (5 bases). Germline CDR1 reads SGHTA; CDR2 reads FQGNSA. V was cut by 4 bases and J by 5 bases, with 11 bases left in between. This CDR3 spans 13 amino acids. The CDR3 spells CASSSAGFTEAFF. The CDR3 DNA sequence: TGTGCCAGCAGCTCCGCAGGGTTTACTGAAGCTTTCTTT.

The chain employs TRBV28 and TRBJ1-6, with 8 bases aligning to TRBD1. Germline V gene sequence: CDR1 MDHEN, CDR2 SYDVKM. The junction had 8 bases not matched to a gene; V was cut back by 6 bases and J by 10 bases. CDR3 length: 14 amino acids. In DNA, the CDR3 is TGTGCCAGCAGGGATCGGACAGGGAGGTCACCCCTCCACTTT. Translation: CASRDRTGRSPLHF.

The chain links TRBV11-3 to TRBJ2-5, with D unclear. The CDR3 length is 16 residues. The V gene lost 3 bases and the J gene lost 1 base, with 15 bases spanning the gap. The germline V gene has CDR1 SGHNT and CDR2 YENEEA. The CDR3: CASSFGLAVLQETQYF. Written as DNA, the CDR3 is TGTGCCAGCAGCTTTGGTTTGGCGGTACTCCAAGAGACCCAGTACTTC. The full variable domain, with the rest looked up from reference TRBV11-3 and TRBJ2-5, is EAGVVQSPRYKIIEKKQPVAFWCNPISGHNTLYWYLQNLGQGPELLIRYENEEAVDDSQLPKDRFSAERLKGVDSTLKIQPAELGDSAVYLCASSFGLAVLQETQYFGPGTRLLVL.

This clonotype was counted once. This sequence joins TRBV28 and TRBJ1-2; 8 bases are a match to TRBD1. J lost 8 bases, V lost 6 bases, and 14 bases had no gene match. Per the germline V gene, CDR1 is MDHEN and CDR2 is SYDVKM. The CDR3 runs 15 residues. CDR3 DNA: TGTGCCAGCAGAGCTTCAGGGGGCGATCGGAGGGGCTACACCTTC. The encoded protein is CASRASGGDRRGYTF.

This clonotype was seen only a few times. The chain couples TRBV30 to TRBJ2-2, with D unresolved. This CDR3 has 13 amino acids. V was clipped by 0 bases and J by 7 bases, with 9 bases between them. Per the germline V gene, CDR1 is GTSNPN and CDR2 is SVGIG (reference sequence). The CDR3 DNA sequence: TGTGCCTGGAGTGTATTTTTTCTCGGGGAGCTGTTTTTT. Protein: CAWSVFFLGELFF.

This clonotype was observed at least ten times. J is TRBJ2-3 and V is TRBV7-2; 7 nucleotides agree with TRBD2. CDR3 length: 15 amino acids. Germline V gene sequence: CDR1 SGHTA, CDR2 FQGNSA. J lost 3 bases, V lost 4 bases, and 7 bases had no gene match. DNA for the CDR3: TGTGCCAGCAGCTCACTAGCGTTTAGTACAGATACGCAGTATTTT. Translated: CASSSLAFSTDTQYF.

The sample holds many counts of this clonotype. The chain couples TRBV7-2 to TRBJ1-4; 8 bases are a match to TRBD1. CDR3 size: 16 residues. Germline V gene lookup returns CDR1 SGHTA and CDR2 FQGNSA. V dropped 3 bases and J dropped 4; count of bases not matched to a gene: 7. The CDR3 nucleotides read TGTGCCAGCAGCTTGGGTGGACAGGGTATTAATGAAAAACTGTTTTTT. Translated: CASSLGGQGINEKLFF.

This clonotype was seen a handful of times. DNA of the CDR3: TGCAGTGCTCCCCTTGTAACAGATACGCAGTATTTT. This translates into CSAPLVTDTQYF. The rearrangement links TRBV20-1 to TRBJ2-3; D remains ambiguous. V lost 5 bases to trimming and J lost 3 bases, with 9 bases between them. Germline V gene lookup returns CDR1 DFQATT and CDR2 SNEGSKA (reference sequence). The CDR3 runs 12 residues.

Only a few counts were recorded for this clonotype. The gene calls are TRBV11-2 and TRBJ2-5; 9 nucleotides agree with TRBD2. Germline loops: CDR1 SGHAT, CDR2 FQNNGV. V lost 5 bases, J lost 1 base, and 5 bases stayed unmatched. The CDR3 covers 15 residues. The CDR3, as DNA: TGTGCCAGCAGCCCCGAGACTAGCGGCCAAGAGACCCAGTACTTC. It yields the protein CASSPETSGQETQYF.

This clonotype was observed at least ten times. The chain combines TRBV7-2 with TRBJ2-1; D gene unclear. V dropped 6 bases and J dropped 4 bases, with 4 bases sitting between them. The CDR3 loop spans 11 amino acids. Germline values: CDR1 SGHTA, CDR2 FQGNSA. In nucleotides, the CDR3 is TGTGCCAGCAGATTATACAATGAGCAGTTCTTC. It encodes CASRLYNEQFF.

This sequence joins TRBV6-8 and TRBJ2-7; D call uncertain. This CDR3 spans 13 amino acids. Trimming cost V 3 bases and J 6 bases, with 12 bases left between them. Germline V gene lookup returns CDR1 MNHGY and CDR2 SAAAGT. The CDR3 bases are TGTGCCAGCAGTTATGCGTCGGCCTTCGAGCAGTACTTC. It codes for CASSYASAFEQYF.

The rearrangement uses TRBV6-1 and TRBJ2-5; D is possibly TRBD1 (6 bases). CDR1 is MNHNS, CDR2 SASEGT, per germline. This CDR3 comprises 13 residues. The V and J ends lost 5 bases and 3 bases respectively, with 10 bases between them. The CDR3 region is CASSRAGEETQYF. Here the CDR3 DNA reads TGTGCCAGCAGTCGGGCAGGGGAAGAGACCCAGTACTTC.

This chain joins TRBV20-1 and TRBJ2-3, with TRBD1 identical over 9 bases. The CDR3 has 14 amino acids. Looked up from germline, CDR1 is DFQATT and CDR2 is SNEGSKA (reference sequence). V gave up 6 bases and J gave up 0 bases; unmatched junction bases: 4. The CDR3 nucleotides are TGCAGTGCAATGGGACAGGGCAGCACAGATACGCAGTATTTT. Its protein product is CSAMGQGSTDTQYF.

The chain links TRBV7-9 to TRBJ2-1, with unresolved D. The V end lost 2 bases, the J end lost 8 bases, and 10 bases lay between the germline ends. Germline-derived CDR1 and CDR2 are SEHNR and FQNEAQ (reference sequence). The CDR3 is 13 residues long. CDR3 protein: CASSLTLRDEQFF. In nucleotides, the CDR3 is TGTGCCAGCAGCTTAACACTCCGAGATGAGCAGTTCTTC.

The V gene is TRBV29-1, the J gene TRBJ1-4; 8 bases map to TRBD1. Germline V CDR1 and CDR2: SQVTM, ANQGSEA. J gave up 3 bases and V 6 bases, and 6 bases lay outside the gene matches. The CDR3 contains 14 residues. The CDR3 nucleotides are TGCAGCGTCCGGACAGGGTCCTCTAATGAAAAACTGTTTTTT. Protein sequence: CSVRTGSSNEKLFF.

The chain carries TRBV7-9 and TRBJ1-2, with D possibly TRBD1 on 5 matching bases. Trimming cost V 5 bases and J 5 bases, with 24 bases left between them. CDR3 size: 17 residues. CDR1 is SEHNR and CDR2 is FQNEAQ in the germline V gene (reference sequence). CDR3 DNA: TGTGCCAGCAGCACCCTGGTGAGGGGATCCCTCGAATATGGCTACACCTTC. Residues: CASSTLVRGSLEYGYTF.

The chain combines TRBV29-1 with TRBJ2-1; 13 positions agree with TRBD2. Germline V gene lookup returns CDR1 SQVTM and CDR2 ANQGSEA. The CDR3 is made up of 15 amino acids. Trimming removed 1 base from V and 10 bases from J; junction bases left unmatched: 7. The CDR3 DNA is TGCAGCGTTGAAGGGTCCGGACTAGCGGGAGAAGAGCAGTTCTTC. Amino acid sequence: CSVEGSGLAGEEQFF.

This clonotype was counted a few times. The J gene is TRBJ2-4, the V gene TRBV24-1, with D perhaps TRBD1 (5 bases). V lost 9 bases, J lost 7 bases, and 12 bases lay in between. CDR3 length: 12 residues. CDR1 and CDR2 (germline): KGHDR, SFDVKD. CDR3 DNA sequence: TGTGCCACCGCGACAGATTCCAACATTCAGTACTTC. It yields the protein CATATDSNIQYF.

The rearrangement uses TRBV30 and TRBJ1-6; 8 bases agree with TRBD1. With 3 bases clipped from V and 7 bases from J, the junction kept 8 bases outside the gene matches. The CDR3 is 15 residues long. In germline, CDR1 is GTSNPN, CDR2 SVGIG (reference sequence). The chain's CDR3 is CAWRQGVGKNSPLHF. The DNA for the CDR3 is TGTGCCTGGAGACAGGGGGTAGGAAAGAATTCACCCCTCCACTTT.